This T cell receptor beta chain was observed in a study of tumor and adjacent non-tumor tissue in lung cancer. Study-level information: The patients, 10 men and roughly 5 women, were roughly 31 to 80 with stage I to III disease. Samples averaged about 4.17 million productive TCRbeta reads each. Points from the study as a whole: Patients with more diverse tumor TCRs had worse survival. TCR diversity was significantly greater in tumor than normal lung tissue.

This sample's RNA came from whole unsorted tissue. Germline lookup yields CDR1 SQVTM and CDR2 ANQGSEA. This CDR3 contains 12 residues. For this clonotype: Its antigen is as yet unknown. A read error may produce the germline difference seen at one junction end.

A modified ARM-PCR protocol with three rounds of nested PCR amplified TCRbeta. TCRdb reanalysed the multiplex PCR reads using MiXCR and keeps one entry per CDR3 protein. The repertoire consists of 90,000 to 130,000 distinct CDR3 sequences, with 75% to 90% occurring once and the leading ten covering approximately 22%. The chain couples TRBV29-1 to TRBJ2-1, with a weak D call TRBD1 (6 bases). The sequenced sample consisted of lung tumor tissue. This receptor was taken from a man between 65 and 85 years old with non-small cell lung cancer. CDR3 sequence reads: CSQEQGNHEKFF. For the CDR3, the DNA is TGCAGCCAGGAACAGGGTAACCATGAGAAGTTCTTC.